These T cell receptor beta chains were read from a single sample in a study of blood T cell repertoires in COVID-19. Produced via immunoSEQ multiplex PCR; TCRdb's table is partial and in-frame only. The sample carries fewer than 200,000 clones, 70% to 85% recorded once. Sequencing used peripheral blood. All receptors derive from a man aged 60 to 75 who had recovered from COVID-19. Each CDR3 is given with its conserved first and last residue. A D gene is named only where the DNA matches it firmly. Size tells how often a clone was seen (once, few, many) or the class of an expanded clone, and some rows leave it out.

d_call	clone_size	v_call	j_call	cdr3_nt	cdr3_aa
NA	NA	TRBV6-6	TRBJ2-7	TGTGCCAGCAGTTACCAGGGGACAACTGGAACCTACGAGCAGTACTTC	CASSYQGTTGTYEQYF
NA	NA	TRBV5-8	TRBJ2-7	TGTGCCAGCAGACGGGGACACCCCTACGAGCAGTACTTC	CASRRGHPYEQYF
NA	NA	TRBV4-3	TRBJ1-2	TGCGCCAGCAGCCATCTTACCGGGTCCTCTTATGGCTACACCTTC	CASSHLTGSSYGYTF
NA	NA	TRBV6-6	TRBJ1-4	TGTGCCAGCAGTTACTCCCGGGAAAAACTGTTTTTT	CASSYSREKLFF
NA	NA	TRBV19	TRBJ1-5	TGTGCCAATCTCTCCAATGGGGGCGGTTGGAGCAATCAGCCCCAGCATTTT	CANLSNGGGWSNQPQHF
TRBD2	NA	TRBV24-1	TRBJ2-1	TGTGCCACCAGTTTGGCGGGGGGTAACAATGAGCAGTTCTTC	CATSLAGGNNEQFF
TRBD1	NA	TRBV24-1	TRBJ1-2	TGTGCCACCAGTGATTTTGGGACAGGCTATGGCTACACCTTC	CATSDFGTGYGYTF
NA	NA	TRBV25-1	TRBJ1-4	TGTGCCAGCAGTGACCCCAGGGGAAGTGAAAAACTGTTTTTT	CASSDPRGSEKLFF
TRBD2	few	TRBV4-2	TRBJ2-1	TGTGCCAGCAGCCAAGTCCCCAGCGGGGGCTACAATGAGCAGTTCTTC	CASSQVPSGGYNEQFF
NA	NA	TRBV30	TRBJ1-5	TGTGCCTGGAGTGACGGGGGTGGGAATCAGCCCCAGCATTTT	CAWSDGGGNQPQHF
TRBD1	NA	TRBV2	TRBJ2-7	TGTGCCAGCAGTGAACACACTTGGGACAGGGACTCCTACGAGCAGTACTTC	CASSEHTWDRDSYEQYF
NA	NA	TRBV29-1	TRBJ2-7	TGCAGCGCCAGGCCCGGGGGTTCGGGTGAGCAGTACTTC	CSARPGGSGEQYF
NA	NA	TRBV6-6	TRBJ2-7	TGTGCCAGCAGTTACTCAGGGGGGGGGTCCTACGAGCAGTACTTC	CASSYSGGGSYEQYF
TRBD2	NA	TRBV18	TRBJ2-3	TGTGCCAGCTCAAGCGGGAGCAAAGATACGCAGTATTTT	CASSSGSKDTQYF
TRBD2	NA	TRBV7-2	TRBJ2-1	TGTGCCAGCAGCTGGCGGGAGAACAATGAGCAGTTCTTC	CASSWRENNEQFF
TRBD1	NA	TRBV18	TRBJ1-2	TGTGCCAGCTCACCAGGTCCGGGACAGGAGAATAACTATGGCTACACCTTC	CASSPGPGQENNYGYTF
TRBD1	NA	TRBV7-2	TRBJ1-1	TGTGCCAGCAGCCGGCGAAGGACAGGCTTGAACACTGAAGCTTTCTTT	CASSRRRTGLNTEAFF
TRBD2	once	TRBV7-2	TRBJ2-3	TGTGCCAGCATCCGGGGGGTGACGCAGTATTTT	CASIRGVTQYF
NA	few	TRBV4-1	TRBJ1-5	TGCGCCAGCAGCCATCCGCGGGGCGGCAATCAGCCCCAGCATTTT	CASSHPRGGNQPQHF
NA	NA	TRBV6-2/TRBV6-3	TRBJ1-6	TGTGCCAGCAGTTTTCCGAGTTCACCCCTCCACTTT	CASSFPSSPLHF
NA	NA	TRBV27	TRBJ2-7	TGTGCCAGCAGCCCAGGGCATTACTCCTACGAGCAGTACTTC	CASSPGHYSYEQYF
NA	NA	TRBV5-4	TRBJ2-2	TGTGCCAGCAACCAAGGACACTCGAACACCGGGGAGCTGTTTTTT	CASNQGHSNTGELFF
TRBD1	NA	TRBV7-2	TRBJ2-7	TGTGCCAGCAGCGCTGCCGGGACAGGGGAACACGAGCAGTACTTC	CASSAAGTGEHEQYF
NA	NA	TRBV5-1	TRBJ1-2	TGCGCCAGCAGCTTGGTTGGAGATAACTATGGCTACACCTTC	CASSLVGDNYGYTF
TRBD1	NA	TRBV5-1	TRBJ2-3	TGCGCCAGCAGCTTTGGACAGGGGAGGGCAGATACGCAGTATTTT	CASSFGQGRADTQYF
TRBD1	NA	TRBV29-1	TRBJ1-4	TGCAGTGCCCGGGACAGGTTAAATGAAAAACTGTTTTTT	CSARDRLNEKLFF
NA	NA	TRBV11-2	TRBJ1-1	TGTGCCAGCAGCCCCAGGGCCATTAACACTGAAGCTTTCTTT	CASSPRAINTEAFF
NA	NA	TRBV6-5	TRBJ1-4	TGTGCCAGCACCCGACAGTCGTCCGATGAAAAACTGTTTTTT	CASTRQSSDEKLFF
NA	NA	TRBV7-2	TRBJ1-2	TGTGCCAGCACCCTAAGAGGAGGGCACGACTACACCTTC	CASTLRGGHDYTF
NA	NA	TRBV7-2	TRBJ1-1	TGTGCCAGCAGCTTAGTAGACTATACAGTAATGAACACTGAAGCTTTCTTT	CASSLVDYTVMNTEAFF
NA	NA	TRBV10-3	TRBJ1-1	TGTGCCATCAGTGAGGCCCCGGAGGACACTGAAGCTTTCTTT	CAISEAPEDTEAFF
TRBD1	NA	TRBV6-5	TRBJ2-3	TGTGCCAGCAGGCTCCGGGACAGGTCCACAGATACGCAGTATTTT	CASRLRDRSTDTQYF
NA	NA	TRBV25-1	TRBJ2-7	TGTGCCAGCAGTGACGGACATGTCTACGAGCAGTACTTC	CASSDGHVYEQYF
NA	NA	TRBV5-6	TRBJ2-1	TGTGCCAGCAGCGGGACATGGAGAAGTGAGCAGTTCTTC	CASSGTWRSEQFF
NA	NA	TRBV19	TRBJ2-2	TGTGCCAGTAGTATAGAAACAGGGATCGGGGAGCTGTTTTTT	CASSIETGIGELFF
TRBD1	NA	TRBV6-5	TRBJ1-3	TGTGCCAGCAGGATTGACAGGGTTGGAAACACCATATATTTT	CASRIDRVGNTIYF
TRBD2	NA	TRBV19	TRBJ2-3	TGTGCCAGTAGTCCGGGACTAGCGTCAGATACGCAGTATTTT	CASSPGLASDTQYF
NA	NA	TRBV27	TRBJ1-1	TGTGCCAGCAGCAGGGGCATCAGAGACCAAGCTTTCTTT	CASSRGIRDQAFF
TRBD1	once	TRBV19	TRBJ1-2	TGTGCCAGTAGTGACCGGGACAGGGGTTCAAGTGGCTACACCTTC	CASSDRDRGSSGYTF
TRBD1	NA	TRBV7-2	TRBJ1-2	TGTGCCAGCAGCCCCGGGACAGGGGGTCTCTATGGCTACACCTTC	CASSPGTGGLYGYTF
NA	once	TRBV27	TRBJ2-2	TGTGCCAGCAGAAATACAGGGTCGAAGGGGGAGCTGTTTTTT	CASRNTGSKGELFF
TRBD1	NA	TRBV30	TRBJ2-3	TGTGCCTGGACCCGGACAGGGGCGACTAGCACAGATACGCAGTATTTT	CAWTRTGATSTDTQYF
NA	NA	TRBV30	TRBJ2-7	TGTGCCTGGAGTCTCGACAGCTACGAGCAGTACTTC	CAWSLDSYEQYF
TRBD2	NA	TRBV10-1	TRBJ2-5	TGCGCCAGCAGTGGGACTAGCGGGGGGTATATAGAGACCCAGTACTTC	CASSGTSGGYIETQYF
TRBD2	NA	TRBV6-4	TRBJ2-1	TGTGCCAGCAGTAGCGGGGGGGACAATGAGCAGTTCTTC	CASSSGGDNEQFF
NA	NA	TRBV30	TRBJ1-1	TGTGCCTGGAGCTATACAGGGCTTCAAGCTTTCTTT	CAWSYTGLQAFF
TRBD1	NA	TRBV7-7	TRBJ2-7	TGTGCTAGCAGCCGTCCGACAGGGAAAGGGTACGAGCAGTACTTC	CASSRPTGKGYEQYF
NA	NA	TRBV5-5	TRBJ2-2	TGTGCCAGCAGTTTCCACCCGAGACTAGGAGTGGCCGGGGAGCTGTTTTTT	CASSFHPRLGVAGELFF
NA	medium-sized	TRBV18	TRBJ1-1	TGTGCCAGCTCACCACCAAGACAGACGAACACTGAAGCTTTCTTT	CASSPPRQTNTEAFF
TRBD1	NA	TRBV6-6	TRBJ1-5	TGTGCCAGCAGCAGACAGGGGGATATCGGGTATCAGCCCCAGCATTTT	CASSRQGDIGYQPQHF
NA	once	TRBV27	TRBJ2-3	TGTGCCAGCAGCCCTAAAGATGTTCGGGGAGATACGCAGTATTTT	CASSPKDVRGDTQYF
TRBD1	few	TRBV2	TRBJ1-3	TGTGCCACCCAGGGGGGACACAACTCTGGAAACACCATATATTTT	CATQGGHNSGNTIYF
NA	NA	TRBV18	TRBJ2-7	TGTGCCAGCTCACTGGGGGCCCCTTATTACGAGCAGTACTTC	CASSLGAPYYEQYF
NA	NA	TRBV6-6	TRBJ1-6	TGTGCCAGCAGTCAGACGGTGAGGAGCTCCTATAATTCACCCCTCCACTTT	CASSQTVRSSYNSPLHF
NA	NA	TRBV6-5	TRBJ1-3	TGTGCCAGCAGTTACTCCGGAGTCAGCTCTGGAAACACCATATATTTT	CASSYSGVSSGNTIYF